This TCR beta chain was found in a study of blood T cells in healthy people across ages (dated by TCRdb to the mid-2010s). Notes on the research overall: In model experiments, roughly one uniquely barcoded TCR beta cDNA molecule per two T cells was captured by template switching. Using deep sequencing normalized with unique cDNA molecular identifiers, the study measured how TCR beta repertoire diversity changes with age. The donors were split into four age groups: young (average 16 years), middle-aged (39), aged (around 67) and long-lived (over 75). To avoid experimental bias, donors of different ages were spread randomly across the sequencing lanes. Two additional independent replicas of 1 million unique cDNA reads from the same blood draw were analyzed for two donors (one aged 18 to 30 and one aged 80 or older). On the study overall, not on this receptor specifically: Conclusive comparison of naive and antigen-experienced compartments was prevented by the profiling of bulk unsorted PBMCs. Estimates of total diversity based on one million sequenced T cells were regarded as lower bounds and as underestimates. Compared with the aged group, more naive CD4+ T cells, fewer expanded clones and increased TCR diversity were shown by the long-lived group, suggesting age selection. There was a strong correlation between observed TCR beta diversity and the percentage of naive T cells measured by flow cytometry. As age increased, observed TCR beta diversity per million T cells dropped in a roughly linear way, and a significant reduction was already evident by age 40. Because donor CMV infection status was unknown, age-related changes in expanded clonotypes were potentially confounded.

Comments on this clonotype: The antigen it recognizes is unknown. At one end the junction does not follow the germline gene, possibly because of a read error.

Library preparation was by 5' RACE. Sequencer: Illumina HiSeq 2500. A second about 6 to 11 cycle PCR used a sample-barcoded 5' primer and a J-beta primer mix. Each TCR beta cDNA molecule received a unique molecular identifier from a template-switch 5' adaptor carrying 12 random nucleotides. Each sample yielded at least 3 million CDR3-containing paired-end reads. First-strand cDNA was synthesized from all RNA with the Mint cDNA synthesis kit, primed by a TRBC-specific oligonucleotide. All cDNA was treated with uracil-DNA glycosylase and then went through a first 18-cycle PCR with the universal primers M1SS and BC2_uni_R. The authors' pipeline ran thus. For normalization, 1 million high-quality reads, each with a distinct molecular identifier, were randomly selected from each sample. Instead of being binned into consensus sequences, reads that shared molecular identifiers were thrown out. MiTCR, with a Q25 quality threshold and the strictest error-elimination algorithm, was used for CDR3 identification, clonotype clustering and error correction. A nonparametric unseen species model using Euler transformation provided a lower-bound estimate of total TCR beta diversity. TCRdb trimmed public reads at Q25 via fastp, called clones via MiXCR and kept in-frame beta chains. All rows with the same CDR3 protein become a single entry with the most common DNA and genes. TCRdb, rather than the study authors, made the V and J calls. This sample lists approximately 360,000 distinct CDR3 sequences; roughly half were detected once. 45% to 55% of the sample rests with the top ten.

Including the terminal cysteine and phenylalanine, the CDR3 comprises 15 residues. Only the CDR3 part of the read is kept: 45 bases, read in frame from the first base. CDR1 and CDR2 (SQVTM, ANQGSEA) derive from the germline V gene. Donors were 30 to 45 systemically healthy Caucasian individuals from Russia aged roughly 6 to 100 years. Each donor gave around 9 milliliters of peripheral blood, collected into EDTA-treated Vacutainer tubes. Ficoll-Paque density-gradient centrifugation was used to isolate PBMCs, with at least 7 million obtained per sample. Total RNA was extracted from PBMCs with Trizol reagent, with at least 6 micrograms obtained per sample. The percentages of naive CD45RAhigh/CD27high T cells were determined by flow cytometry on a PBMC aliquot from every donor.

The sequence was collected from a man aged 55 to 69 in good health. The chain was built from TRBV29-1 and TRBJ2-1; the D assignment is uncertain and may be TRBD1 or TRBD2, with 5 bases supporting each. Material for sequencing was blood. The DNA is TGCAGCGTTGAATTCCCAGGGAGCTCCTACGATGAGCAGTTCTTC. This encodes CSVEFPGSSYDEQFF.